This TCR beta chain was obtained from a study of beta chain features in type 1 diabetes. This clone was seen a few times. The antigen remains undetermined. Germline V gene lookup returns CDR1 SGHNT and CDR2 YENEEA. This CDR3 region has 14 residues. Trimming at V came to 6 bases and at J to 10 bases, leaving 6 bases not matched to a gene. Expressed TCRB transcripts got sequenced, as all isolated RNA was reverse transcribed. Repertoires were generated with immunoSEQ multiplex PCR, while TCRdb's copy carries only in-frame clones and drops some. The repertoire holds around 600,000 clones, with around 12% as singletons. General study findings and limits: Type 1 diabetes patients had TCRB CDR3s that were shorter (moderately but significantly so) in all four CD4+ subsets. Diminished insertions and augmented deletions at VDJ junctions characterized type 1 diabetes patients.

Sequenced input: naive CD4+ T cells from blood. This receptor was taken from a man younger than 45 with type 1 diabetes. The chain joins TRBV11-3 to TRBJ2-5, with 15 bases identical to TRBD2. CDR3 nucleotide sequence: TGTGCCAGCAGTCCGGGACTAGCGGGGGGCCTCCAGTACTTC. Translated, it gives CASSPGLAGGLQYF.